The 15 T cell receptor beta chains listed next were all sequenced from one sample in a study of blood T cell repertoires in COVID-19. Measured with immunoSEQ multiplex PCR; TCRdb has only the in-frame clones, and not every one. The sample holds 52,000 or so clones; almost 90% are singletons and the top ten take 7.5% to 8.5%. Sequencing was carried out using peripheral blood. These receptors were obtained from a man in his 60s with active COVID-19.

Written as DNA, the CDR3 is TGTGCCACCAGTGAGGACAGCTTCTATGGCTACACCTTC. Residues: CATSEDSFYGYTF. This chain uses TRBV24-1 with TRBJ1-2; TRBD1 is a possible D gene (6 bases). The V gene's germline CDR1 is KGHDR and CDR2 SFDVKD. Trimming shortened V by 4 bases and J by 4 bases, and 9 bases separated the two germline ends. The CDR3 loop spans 13 amino acids.

V is TRBV18 and J is TRBJ2-3; TRBD2 aligns across 7 bases. V gave up 6 bases and J gave up 0 bases; unmatched junction bases: 9. The CDR3 runs 16 residues. Looked up from germline, CDR1 is KGHSH and CDR2 is LQKENI. CDR3 DNA sequence: TGTGCCAGCTCCGGGTCGGGGGGTTCGAGCACAGATACGCAGTATTTT. The encoded protein is CASSGSGGSSTDTQYF.

This CDR3 reads CAISVSSGGTDTQYF. CDR3 DNA sequence: TGTGCCATCAGCGTATCTAGCGGCGGCACAGATACGCAGTATTTT. The gene calls are TRBV10-3 and TRBJ2-3, with TRBD2 identical over 7 bases. The V gene's germline CDR1 is ENHRY and CDR2 SYGVKD. This CDR3 is 15 amino acids long. Trimming cost V 6 bases and J 1 base; bases outside gene matches: 7.

This clone was seen only a few times. This sequence joins TRBV7-2 and TRBJ2-2; D perhaps matches TRBD2 (6 bases). The V gene's germline CDR1 is SGHTA and CDR2 FQGNSA. Trimming took off 5 bases at V and 5 bases at J, with 15 bases between the two ends. This CDR3 comprises 15 residues. The CDR3 loop reads CASSPRGTATGELFF. The CDR3 DNA reads TGTGCCAGCAGCCCCCGGGGGACCGCAACCGGGGAGCTGTTTTTT.

This chain uses TRBV5-8 with TRBJ2-1; weak D call: TRBD1 (6 bases). V lost 0 bases to trimming and J lost 1 base, with 8 bases between them. Germline V gives CDR1 SGHTS, CDR2 YDEGEE. This CDR3 has 15 residues. The CDR3 is CASSLGGQSYNEQFF. CDR3 nucleotides: TGTGCCAGCAGCTTGGGAGGACAGTCCTACAATGAGCAGTTCTTC.

The chain employs TRBV24-1 and TRBJ2-1; possibly TRBD1 for D (5 bases). V shed 2 bases and J shed 9 bases, with 19 bases lying between them. The CDR3 loop spans 16 amino acids. Germline CDR1 KGHDR, CDR2 SFDVKD. Written as DNA, the CDR3 is TGTGCCACCAGTGATTCGTCCCGGACAACTTCAGGTGAGCAGTTCTTC. Protein: CATSDSSRTTSGEQFF.

The chain is built from TRBV19 and TRBJ1-2, with 8 bases that match TRBD1. Losses at the gene ends were 8 bases for V and 6 bases for J; bases not matched to a gene: 8. Germline assignment: CDR1 LNHDA and CDR2 SQIVND (reference sequence). The CDR3 extends over 13 amino acids. This CDR3 reads CASLQGAPNGYTF. The DNA for the CDR3 is TGTGCCAGTCTTCAGGGGGCGCCGAATGGCTACACCTTC.

The CDR3 region is CASSPSSGNSYEQYF. CDR3 nucleotide sequence: TGTGCCAGCAGCCCCTCTAGCGGGAACTCCTACGAGCAGTACTTC. The chain has TRBV7-8 and TRBJ2-7; TRBD2 aligns across 9 bases. The germline V gene encodes CDR1 SGHVS and CDR2 FQNEAQ. J lost 0 bases, V lost 5 bases, and 5 bases had no gene match. The CDR3 loop spans 15 amino acids.

V is TRBV6-5 and J is TRBJ1-1; D is uncertain. Germline V lookup: CDR1 MNHEY, CDR2 SVGAGI. The CDR3 contains 14 residues. The V gene lost 2 bases and the J gene lost 4 bases, with 11 bases spanning the gap. The CDR3 region is CASSYRGSGTEAFF. As DNA, the CDR3 is TGTGCCAGCAGTTACCGGGGTTCAGGCACTGAAGCTTTCTTT.

This rearrangement joins TRBV7-6 to TRBJ2-2, with D maybe TRBD1 (7 bases). The V end was cut by 2 bases, the J end by 5 bases, with 18 bases between. The CDR3 loop spans 17 amino acids. Germline assignment: CDR1 SGHVS and CDR2 FNYEAQ. CDR3 loop: CASSLIGGGGQTGELFF. The CDR3 region has the DNA TGTGCCAGCAGCTTAATTGGAGGGGGCGGTCAAACCGGGGAGCTGTTTTTT.

The chain recombines TRBV19 with TRBJ2-4, with 10 positions matching TRBD1. The germline V gene has CDR1 LNHDA and CDR2 SQIVND (reference sequence). The CDR3 runs to 16 residues. V lost 3 bases to trimming and J lost 1 base; unmatched junction nucleotides: 3. The CDR3 DNA reads TGTGCCAGTAGTATGGGGGACAGGGGTGCCAAAAACATTCAGTACTTC. Residues: CASSMGDRGAKNIQYF.

The count of this clone is one. The rearrangement joins TRBV2 to TRBJ2-2; the match to TRBD1 covers 10 bases. Trimming at V came to 6 bases and at J to 6 bases, leaving 1 base not matched to a gene. The V gene's germline CDR1 is SNHLY and CDR2 FYNNEI. The CDR3 runs 13 residues. DNA for the CDR3: TGTGCCAGCAGAGGACAGGGGGCCGGGGAGCTGTTTTTT. It is translated as CASRGQGAGELFF.

V gene TRBV12-3 or TRBV12-4 combines with J gene TRBJ1-5; D ambiguous. This CDR3 is built from 13 residues. V was trimmed by 5 bases and J by 6 bases, leaving 11 bases between them. The CDR3 sequence is CASSPGGTQPQHF. The CDR3 region has the DNA TGTGCCAGCAGTCCGGGAGGTACTCAGCCCCAGCATTTT.

The chain couples TRBV6-2 or TRBV6-3 to TRBJ2-2, with a weak D call TRBD2 (6 bases). V shed 1 base and J shed 6 bases, with 9 bases lying between them. Germline lookup yields CDR1 MNHEY and CDR2 SVGEGT. The CDR3 sequence is 14 residues long. CDR3 loop: CASSYFTSPGELFF. CDR3 in DNA: TGTGCCAGCAGTTACTTTACTAGCCCCGGGGAGCTGTTTTTT.

This clone was counted many times. The chain is built from TRBV23-1 and TRBJ2-2; 8 bases line up with TRBD2. TRBV23-1 is classed as an ORF, of uncertain function. The CDR3 length is 16 residues. Losses at the gene ends were 3 bases for V and 5 bases for J; bases not matched to a gene: 8. The chain's CDR3 is CASSHMTSVITGELFF. Here the CDR3 DNA reads TGCGCCAGCAGTCACATGACTAGCGTGATTACCGGGGAGCTGTTTTTT.